This entry features one T cell receptor (beta chain) sequence. The specificity of this receptor is unknown. No base qualities exist here, and no much larger clone lies one base off it. This specimen belongs to a study of T cell responses to AZD1222 COVID-19 vaccine (dated by TCRdb to the early 2020s). For the wider study: A total of about 230 trial participants underwent TCR sequencing, of whom around 200 received two doses of AZD1222 and about 25 received two doses of the MenACWY control vaccine. Trial participants were enrolled by age into 18-55, 56-69 and 70-plus year subgroups, with 148, 28 and 57 TCR-sequenced participants respectively. Summary of the overall study and its limitations: Because no samples from the day 14 peak response were available, repertoires could be characterized only after the peak T cell response. Vaccine-associated CD4 TCRs spanned the whole spike protein, with dominant responses in regions 160-218 and 743-854. Only six or seven AZD1222 recipients were SARS-CoV-2 seropositive at baseline, limiting conclusions about previously exposed vaccinees. Spike-specific TCR breadth and depth rose significantly after two AZD1222 doses compared with day 0 and with MenACWY recipients. Epitopes outside the regions mutated in the B.1.351 and B.1.1.7 variants were reportedly recognized by nearly half of the unique spike-specific TCRs. Participants were mostly white British, with more females than males. The authors suggested clonal diversity may have been underestimated. In the small 56-69-year group, the increase in depth fell short of significance, most likely because of low power.

The CDR3 regions of human TCRbeta chains were analyzed by immunosequencing. The authors processed their data as follows. TCRs in the repertoires were matched against a reference library of SARS-CoV-2-specific TCRs that had been generated with the MIRA antigen-specificity platform. Breadth was defined as the fraction of unique TCRs that were SARS-CoV-2-associated, and depth was defined as the fraction of total T cells that were SARS-CoV-2-associated. Using the MIRA data, every spike-specific TCR was mapped to the spike region that the TCR reacted to and assigned to either a CD4 or a CD8 class. Log10-transformed breadth and depth values were compared by one-way ANOVA with Sidak's multiple comparisons tests. The clones in this table, taken by TCRdb from immuneACCESS, are in-frame only. Not every clone is retained; where verified, under half of the shortfall comes from an unresolved V gene, and the cause of the rest is unknown. The DNA gave D and trimming, while V, J and clone size come from that table. Present in this sample are about 84,000 clones, around nine tenths of which were seen just once. Together, the top ten hold under 14% of the sample.

The sample's time point label, decoded: about 28 days (+/-7) after the second vaccine dose. AZD1222 recipients whose second dose came at about 4 weeks and those whose second dose came at about 12 weeks were combined into one group, since spike-specific TCR depth and breadth did not differ between the two schedules. Samples from vaccinated people were obtained from the UK trials COV001 and COV002, which included a single-blind randomized controlled phase 2/3 trial of AZD1222 (ChAdOx1 nCoV-19) in healthy adults. Trial participant PBMC samples were collected at day 0 and day 28 after the second dose for TCRbeta chain sequencing. The clonotype comes from an adult who received the AZD1222 COVID-19 vaccine. Material: peripheral blood, obtained 28 days after the second AZD1222 dose.

The CDR3 region has the sequence CASSSDRGSYTF. At the DNA level, the sequence is TGTGCCAGCAGCTCCGACAGGGGAAGCTACACCTTC. Recombination joined TRBV7-8 with TRBJ1-2, and 8 bases in between align with TRBD1. CDR1 and CDR2 were assigned from the germline V gene as SGHVS and FQNEAQ. From the cysteine through the phenylalanine, the CDR3 covers 12 amino acids. The entry retains the CDR3 DNA only, 36 bases that are in frame from base 1. V is pruned by 4 bases and J by 9 bases, leaving 4 bases of the junction without a gene match. With the rest looked up from the reference TRBV7-8 and TRBJ1-2 genes rather than sequenced, the full variable domain is GAGVSQSPRYKVAKRGQDVALRCDPISGHVSLFWYQQALGQGPEFLTYFQNEAQLDKSGLPSDRFFAERPEGSVSTLKIQRTQQEDSAVYLCASSSDRGSYTFGSGTRLTVV.